These 8 T cell receptor beta chains originate from one sample sequenced in a study of spatial heterogeneity in lung cancer. TCRdb passed the 5' RACE reads through MiXCR, listing each CDR3 protein once. The data show roughly 48,000 distinct CDR3 sequences, with 12% seen just once and around 39% held by the top ten. The time point: sample taken at primary tumor resection. Unsorted tumor, nontumor lung tissue or cryopreserved PBMC supplied the whole RNA. Sequenced material: PBMCs, taken at surgery. The receptors were sampled from a female donor with early-stage non-small cell lung cancer.

This sequence joins TRBV2 and TRBJ2-7, with TRBD1 matching 7 bases. V lost 5 bases to trimming and J lost 6 bases; unmatched junction nucleotides: 10. This CDR3 contains 14 residues. The germline V gene encodes CDR1 SNHLY and CDR2 FYNNEI. Here the CDR3 reads CASSLRGQGAEQYF. The CDR3 nucleotides are TGTGCCAGCAGTTTGAGGGGGCAAGGGGCCGAGCAGTACTTC.

The rearrangement uses TRBV7-2 and TRBJ2-5; 8 bases map to TRBD1. Per germline, CDR1 SGHTA and CDR2 FQGNSA. V lost 6 bases to trimming and J lost 5 bases; unmatched junction nucleotides: 8. The CDR3 consists of 14 residues. CDR3: CASRMTGVDETQYF. The CDR3 DNA follows: TGTGCCAGCAGGATGACAGGGGTCGACGAGACCCAGTACTTC.

This clonotype was picked up many times. At one boundary the junction diverges from the germline segment, which might be a read error. J is TRBJ2-5 and V is TRBV6-1, with TRBD2 matching 10 bases. The germline V gene encodes CDR1 MNHNS and CDR2 SASEGT. The CDR3 has 11 residues. In nucleotides, the CDR3 is TGTGCCAGCAGTGAAGCACTAGCGGGGAACTTC. This gives the protein CASSEALAGNF.

V is TRBV3-1 and J is TRBJ2-2; 8 bases map to TRBD1. Looked up from germline, CDR1 is LGHDT and CDR2 is YNNKEL (reference sequence). V lost 3 bases and J lost 3; bases outside the gene matches: 9. The CDR3 length is 17 residues. The CDR3 is CASSQGDRRRDTGELFF. CDR3 DNA: TGTGCCAGCAGCCAGGGGGACAGGCGACGCGACACCGGGGAGCTGTTTTTT.

The rearrangement uses TRBV19 and TRBJ1-5, with no clear D. Per the germline V gene, CDR1 is LNHDA and CDR2 is SQIVND (reference sequence). V was shortened by 1 base and J by 5 bases, with 9 bases between the two germline ends. The CDR3 is made up of 14 amino acids. Here the CDR3 reads CASSIGTRHQPQHF. The CDR3 nucleotides are TGTGCCAGTAGTATAGGCACCCGCCATCAGCCCCAGCATTTT.

This clonotype was seen many times. The gene calls are TRBV20-1 and TRBJ2-5, with D perhaps matching TRBD1 (6 bases). The CDR3 runs to 15 residues. The germline CDR1 and CDR2 sequences are DFQATT and SNEGSKA (reference sequence). V was clipped by 1 base and J by 3 bases, with 15 bases between them. CDR3 amino acids: CSARGIRGVEETQYF. DNA of the CDR3: TGCAGTGCTAGAGGCATCAGGGGAGTAGAAGAGACCCAGTACTTC.

This clonotype was detected a few times. The chain has TRBV11-1 and TRBJ1-1; D is uncertain. Germline V lookup: CDR1 SGHAT, CDR2 FQDESV (reference sequence). The V and J ends lost 5 bases and 1 base respectively, with 11 bases between them. This CDR3 comprises 14 residues. The chain's CDR3 is CASSTQRQNTEAFF. DNA for the CDR3: TGTGCCAGCAGCACCCAACGACAGAACACTGAAGCTTTCTTT. Full variable domain (remainder filled in from reference TRBV11-1 and TRBJ1-1): EAEVAQSPRYKITEKSQAVAFWCDPISGHATLYWYRQILGQGPELLVQFQDESVVDDSQLPKDRFSAERLKGVDSTLKIQPAELGDSAMYLCASSTQRQNTEAFFGQGTRLTVV.

The table lists this clonotype with many counts. The V gene is TRBV6-2 or TRBV6-3, the J gene TRBJ2-1, with 13 bases matching TRBD2. CDR1 and CDR2 from the germline V gene are MNHEY and SVGEGT. V lost 2 bases to trimming and J lost 3 bases; unmatched junction nucleotides: 7. The CDR3 totals 18 residues. The CDR3 reads CASSYLPTSGGLYNEQFF. The CDR3 nucleotides read TGTGCCAGCAGTTACCTTCCGACTAGCGGGGGGCTCTACAATGAGCAGTTCTTC.